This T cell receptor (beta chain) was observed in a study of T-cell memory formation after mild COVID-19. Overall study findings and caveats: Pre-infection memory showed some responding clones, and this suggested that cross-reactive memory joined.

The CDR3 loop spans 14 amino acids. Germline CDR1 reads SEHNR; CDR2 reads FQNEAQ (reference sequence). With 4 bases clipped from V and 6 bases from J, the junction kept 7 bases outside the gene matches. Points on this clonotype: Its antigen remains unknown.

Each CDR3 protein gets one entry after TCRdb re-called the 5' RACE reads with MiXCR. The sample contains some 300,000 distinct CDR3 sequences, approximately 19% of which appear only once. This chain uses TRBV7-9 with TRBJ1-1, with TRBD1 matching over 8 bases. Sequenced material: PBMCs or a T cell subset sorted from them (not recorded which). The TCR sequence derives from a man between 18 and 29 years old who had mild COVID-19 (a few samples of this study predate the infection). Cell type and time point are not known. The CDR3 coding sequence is TGTGCCAGCAGCTCGGGACAGGCAACTCCTGAAGCTTTCTTT. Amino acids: CASSSGQATPEAFF. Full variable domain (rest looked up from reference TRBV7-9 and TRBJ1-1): DTGVSQNPRHKITKRGQNVTFRCDPISEHNRLYWYRQTLGQGPEFLTYFQNEAQLEKSRLLSDRFSAERPKGSFSTLEIQRTEQGDSAMYLCASSSGQATPEAFFGQGTRLTVV.